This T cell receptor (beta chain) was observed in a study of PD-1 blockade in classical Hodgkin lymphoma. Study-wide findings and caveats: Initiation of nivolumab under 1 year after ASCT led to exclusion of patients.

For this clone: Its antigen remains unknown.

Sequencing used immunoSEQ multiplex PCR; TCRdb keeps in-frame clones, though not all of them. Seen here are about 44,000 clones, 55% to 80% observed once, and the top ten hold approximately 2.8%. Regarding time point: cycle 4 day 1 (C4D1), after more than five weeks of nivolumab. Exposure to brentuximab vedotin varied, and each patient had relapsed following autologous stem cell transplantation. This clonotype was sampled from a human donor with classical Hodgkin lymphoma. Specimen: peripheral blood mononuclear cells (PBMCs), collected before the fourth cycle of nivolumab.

The CDR3 spells CASSSLTRAVDSGELFF. Written as DNA, the CDR3 is TGTGCCAGCAGCTCGCTTACGAGGGCAGTGGATTCCGGGGAGCTGTTTTTT. This chain joins TRBV7-2 and TRBJ2-2, with a weak D call TRBD2 (5 bases). The CDR3 sequence is 17 residues long. V shed 4 bases and J shed 6 bases, with 21 bases lying between them. Per germline, CDR1 SGHTA and CDR2 FQGNSA.